This TCR beta chain was sequenced in a study of PD-1 blockade in classical Hodgkin lymphoma. Whole-study results and caveats: No one has yet defined what causes the repertoire differences, which may be disease activity or prior therapy. Complete responders entered with baseline diversity on par with newly diagnosed patients, the results showed. Those patients who began receiving nivolumab less than 1 year after ASCT had lower diversity, and they were excluded.

The protocol was immunoSEQ multiplex PCR, while the TCRdb copy is restricted to in-frame clones and leaves out a portion. The sample has 100,000 or so clones, 90% seen once; the top ten hold 2.5% to 3.5%. For this clone: Its specificity is not known.

Time point reported: cycle 4 day 1 (C4D1), after less than 7 weeks of nivolumab. Brentuximab vedotin exposure varied, and every patient relapsed after autologous stem cell transplantation. The clonotype originates from a human donor with classical Hodgkin lymphoma. The sequencing here drew on peripheral blood mononuclear cells (PBMCs), taken before the fourth cycle of nivolumab.

CDR3 DNA sequence: TGTGCAGTGGCGGGACAGGGGGGTATTGAGCAGTTCTTC. Residues: CAVAGQGGIEQFF. J is TRBJ2-1 and V is TRBV27; 11 positions agree with TRBD1. Germline V gene lookup returns CDR1 MNHEY and CDR2 SMNVEV (reference sequence). The CDR3 totals 13 residues.